Given below is one T cell receptor beta chain in context. Its antigen target is currently unknown. One base away there is no much larger clone; base qualities are not given. The entry originates in a study of metastatic and nonmetastatic thyroid tumors (dated by TCRdb to the early 2020s). Broadly, across the study: Repertoires were compared across peripheral blood and tumor or nodule tissue samples from malignant and benign thyroid patients. General study outcomes and caveats: TCR beta diversity was reported as significantly higher in malignant tumors than in benign nodules, in both blood and tumor samples.

The library relied on PCR. Sequencing took place on an Illumina HiSeq 4000. High-throughput sequencing was used to profile the CDR3 region of the TCR beta-chain in every patient. Per the source publication's procedure: A classifier to discriminate distant-metastatic papillary thyroid cancer patients was built from CDR3 differences across clinicopathological groups. To measure repertoire diversity the researchers used the Shannon index, while the Morisita-Horn index served to gauge how similar the tumor and blood repertoires were. Through fastp at Q25 and MiXCR, TCRdb rebuilt clones from the public reads, retaining in-frame beta chains. TCRdb, not the authors, supplied the V and J calls. The sample records some 30,000 clones, 3.5% to 5% of which are singletons. Together, the top ten hold around 20% of the sample. None of the patients had been given any treatment before thyroid surgery. Using T-cell receptor beta sequencing, the study looked back at clinical samples from patients collected from the early 2010s to the late 2010s.

The germline V gene supplies CDR1 SGHDN and CDR2 FVKESK. V ends up 5 bases short and J 2 bases short, with an unmatched junction base count of 5. The CDR3, from cysteine to phenylalanine, totals 16 residues. Solely the CDR3 DNA is kept, with 48 bases framed from the first base. The clonotype was recovered from a female donor with papillary thyroid cancer or a benign thyroid nodule (not recorded which). Some clones in this sample may be carry-over from other donors' samples. The rearranged segments are TRBV14 and TRBJ2-5, and 13 junctional nucleotides match TRBD2. Sequencing was carried out using blood. Read as DNA, the sequence is TGTGCCAGCAGCTATACTAGCGGGAGGGATCAAGAGACCCAGTACTTC. Its protein is CASSYTSGRDQETQYF.